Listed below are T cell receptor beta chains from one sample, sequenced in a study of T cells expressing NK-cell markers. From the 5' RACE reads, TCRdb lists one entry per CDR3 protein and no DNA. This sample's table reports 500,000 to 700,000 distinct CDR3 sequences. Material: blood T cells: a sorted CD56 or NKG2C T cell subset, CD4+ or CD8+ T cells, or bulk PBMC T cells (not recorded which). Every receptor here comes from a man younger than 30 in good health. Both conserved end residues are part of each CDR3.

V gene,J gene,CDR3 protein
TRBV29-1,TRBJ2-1,CSVGEVYLAEQFF
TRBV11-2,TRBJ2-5,CASSPYRETETQYF
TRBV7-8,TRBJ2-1,CASSLDNAGRDEQFF
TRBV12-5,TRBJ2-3,CASGLRGRAHTDTQYF
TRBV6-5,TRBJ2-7,CASSYRKWKAGEGNEQYF
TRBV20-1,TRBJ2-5,CSARGQGLETQYF
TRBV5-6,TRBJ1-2,CASSSSPAVGRGYTF
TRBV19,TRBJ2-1,CASTRVGPLTRNEQFF
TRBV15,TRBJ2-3,CATTRASGYTDTQYF
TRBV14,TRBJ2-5,CASSQGTGMSWETQYF
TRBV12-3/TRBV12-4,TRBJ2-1,CASSLESARQNNEQFF
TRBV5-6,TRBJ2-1,CASSSGLAREQFF
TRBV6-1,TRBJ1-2,CASSPRQTGGYTF
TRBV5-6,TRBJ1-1,CASRLGGLGTEAFF
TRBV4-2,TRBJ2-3,CASSPFRADSTDTQYF
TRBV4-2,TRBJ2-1,CASSRVGTGGYNEQFF
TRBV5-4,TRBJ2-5,CASSTLGGEETQYF
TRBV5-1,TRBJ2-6,CASSLAERAGANVLTF
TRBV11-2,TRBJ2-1,CASSRLRVNEQFF
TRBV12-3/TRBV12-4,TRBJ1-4,CASVGGPNEKLFF
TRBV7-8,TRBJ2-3,CASSSGTGAQTDTQYF
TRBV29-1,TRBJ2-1,CSVGEAGGLINEQFF
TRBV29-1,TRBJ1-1,CSVGPILNTEAFF
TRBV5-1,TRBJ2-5,CASSLAGGTETQYF
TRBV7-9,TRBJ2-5,CASSPQERVQETQYF
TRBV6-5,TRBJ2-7,CASNGAGVRDEQYF
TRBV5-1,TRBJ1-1,CASSLEFRVNTEAFF
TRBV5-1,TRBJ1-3,CASSTTGDVNTIYF
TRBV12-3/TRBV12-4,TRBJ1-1,CASSLARWGARAFF
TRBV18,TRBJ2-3,CASSPQRTDTQYF
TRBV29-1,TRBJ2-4,CSVEGQQRNIQYF
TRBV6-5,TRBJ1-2,CASSLGRDSYGYTF
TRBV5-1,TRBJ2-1,CASSLPEGARPYNEQFF
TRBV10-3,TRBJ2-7,CASSGSGDEQYF
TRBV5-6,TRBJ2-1,CASSRNRGSYNEQFF
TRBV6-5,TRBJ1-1,CASSWGRQQNTEAFF
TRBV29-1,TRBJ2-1,CSVPYTVVLNYNEQFF
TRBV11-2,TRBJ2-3,CASSLAGTGVADTQYF
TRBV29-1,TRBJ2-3,CSVELGRGTDTQYF
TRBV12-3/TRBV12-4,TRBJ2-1,CASSRQTSGSLPNEQFF
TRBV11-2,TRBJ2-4,CASSLGTSSNIQYF
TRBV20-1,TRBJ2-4,CSLSDRGGTNIQYF
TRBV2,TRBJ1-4,CASNTRNEKLFF
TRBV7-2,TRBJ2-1,CASSFGSGKAGYNEQFF